These 32 T cell receptor beta chains were all obtained from the same sample, sequenced in a study of blood T cell repertoires in COVID-19. TCRdb keeps only in-frame clones here, not all; method: immunoSEQ multiplex PCR. This sample has about 70,000 clones, with roughly 90% found just once. Sequencing was carried out using peripheral blood. These receptors all come from a man aged 60-69 years with acute or convalescent COVID-19.

The chain links TRBV7-8 to TRBJ2-7; D is unclear. Trimming removed 5 bases from V and 3 bases from J, with 5 bases in between. The germline gives CDR1 SGHVS, CDR2 FQNEAQ. The CDR3 runs to 11 residues. CDR3 sequence: CASSPSYEQYF. For the CDR3, the DNA is TGTGCCAGCAGCCCGAGCTACGAGCAGTACTTC.

The gene calls are TRBV11-2 and TRBJ2-1, with 7 bases identical to TRBD1. The CDR3 runs 16 residues. CDR1 is SGHAT, CDR2 FQNNGV, per germline. V was pared by 5 bases and J by 1 base, with 8 bases of the junction left unmatched. Written as DNA, the CDR3 is TGTGCCAGCAGCCCGACGGGACAGAGTTCCTACAATGAGCAGTTCTTC. Its protein is CASSPTGQSSYNEQFF.

V is TRBV7-2 and J is TRBJ1-2, with a possible D match to TRBD1 (6 bases). CDR1 SGHTA and CDR2 FQGNSA come from the germline V gene. The length of the CDR3 is 13 residues. V lost 2 bases and J 9 bases, leaving 13 bases between the germline ends. The CDR3 region has the DNA TGTGCCAGCAGCTTAAGGTTGGGGGCAAGCTACACCTTC. Its protein is CASSLRLGASYTF.

This clone was counted between two and nine times. The J gene is TRBJ1-5, the V gene TRBV2; TRBD1 aligns across 12 bases. Germline V lookup: CDR1 SNHLY, CDR2 FYNNEI. V lost 3 bases to trimming and J lost 9 bases; unmatched junction nucleotides: 9. The CDR3 loop spans 16 amino acids. The CDR3 nucleotides are TGTGCCAGCAGTGATAGACCGGGACAGGGGGCCGGGCCCCAGCATTTT. Translation gives CASSDRPGQGAGPQHF.

This chain connects TRBV2 to TRBJ1-1; tentatively, D is TRBD1 (6 bases). In germline, CDR1 is SNHLY, CDR2 FYNNEI. V lost 6 bases and J 0 bases, leaving 11 bases between the germline ends. The CDR3 is 14 residues long. CDR3 sequence: CASRDSSLNTEAFF. CDR3 bases: TGTGCCAGCAGGGACAGCTCCCTGAACACTGAAGCTTTCTTT.

V gene TRBV5-1 combines with J gene TRBJ1-2; 8 bases line up with TRBD1. The CDR3 spans 14 residues. J lost 8 bases, V lost 4 bases, and 10 bases had no gene match. In germline, CDR1 is SGHRS, CDR2 YFSETQ. The CDR3 region has the DNA TGCGCCAGCAGCATGACAGGGGCCTGGCAAGGCTACACCTTC. It is translated as CASSMTGAWQGYTF.

V gene TRBV3-1 (or the pseudogene TRBV3-2) combines with J gene TRBJ1-6; possibly TRBD1 for D (6 bases). The V and J ends lost 6 bases and 10 bases respectively, with 16 bases between them. The CDR3 runs 14 residues. Germline V gene sequence: CDR1 LGHDT, CDR2 YNNKEL (reference sequence). The CDR3 loop reads CASSHDRLGSPLHF. The DNA for the CDR3 is TGTGCCAGCAGTCACGACAGGTTGGGGTCACCCCTCCACTTT.

Turning to this clone: Other DNA sequences in the sample encode the same CDR3. The chain uses TRBV19 and TRBJ1-5; maybe TRBD1 (6 bases). V was cut by 3 bases and J by 0 bases, with 18 bases left in between. CDR1 is LNHDA, CDR2 SQIVND, per germline (reference sequence). The CDR3 runs to 18 residues. The chain's CDR3 is CASSIAHLRGNSNQPQHF. The CDR3 DNA is TGTGCCAGTAGTATCGCCCATTTAAGGGGGAATAGCAATCAGCCCCAGCATTTT.

CDR3 region: CATNLDRGNAKNIQYF. The CDR3, as DNA: TGTGCCACCAACTTGGACAGGGGCAACGCCAAAAACATTCAGTACTTC. The rearrangement uses TRBV15 and TRBJ2-4, with TRBD1 matching over 9 bases. J lost 1 base, V lost 7 bases, and 8 bases had no gene match. CDR1 is LNHNV and CDR2 is YYDKDF in the germline V gene (reference sequence). CDR3 length: 16 amino acids.

This sequence joins TRBV19 and TRBJ2-7; no reliable D call. This CDR3 comprises 14 residues. Germline values: CDR1 LNHDA, CDR2 SQIVND (reference sequence). Trimming cost V 2 bases and J 0 bases, with 8 bases left between them. The DNA of the CDR3 is TGTGCCAGTAGTATATTTGTCAGCTCCTACGAGCAGTACTTC. Residues: CASSIFVSSYEQYF.

This clone was picked up one time. This chain uses TRBV5-4 with TRBJ1-1, with 7 bases lining up with TRBD1. V trimming: 4 bases; J trimming: 0 bases; junction bases outside the gene matches: 3. The CDR3 has 14 amino acids. Germline CDR1 and CDR2: SGHNT and YYREEE (reference sequence). The CDR3 here is CASSLGQMNTEAFF. The CDR3 coding sequence is TGTGCCAGCAGCCTGGGACAGATGAACACTGAAGCTTTCTTT.

This chain links TRBV10-3 with TRBJ1-5; no clear D. The CDR3 has 13 amino acids. CDR1 is ENHRY, CDR2 SYGVKD, per germline. Trimming stripped 4 bases from V and 7 bases from J, with 11 bases between. CDR3 amino acids: CAISGGGGQPQHF. CDR3 DNA sequence: TGTGCCATCAGTGGGGGAGGTGGCCAGCCCCAGCATTTT.

V gene TRBV6-1 combines with J gene TRBJ2-7, with 8 bases fitting TRBD1. Germline V lookup: CDR1 MNHNS, CDR2 SASEGT. The CDR3 is made up of 14 amino acids. The ends lost 2 bases at V and 6 bases at J; junction bases unmatched: 6. CDR3 coding DNA: TGTGCCAGCAGTGAAAACGGACAGGGAATCGAGCAGTACTTC. Translated, it gives CASSENGQGIEQYF.

This clone has only a few counts. This chain links TRBV28 with TRBJ2-7; TRBD1 matches at 7 bases. With V trimmed by 7 bases and J by 1 base, 7 bases remained unmatched. This CDR3 has 14 residues. CDR1 and CDR2 from the germline V gene are MDHEN and SYDVKM. CDR3: CASTPRGQSYEQYF. CDR3 nucleotides: TGTGCCAGCACTCCTCGGGGACAGTCCTACGAGCAGTACTTC.

J is TRBJ1-4 and V is TRBV4-2; 9 nucleotides agree with TRBD1. With 3 bases clipped from V and 8 bases from J, the junction kept 7 bases outside the gene matches. The CDR3 loop spans 15 amino acids. CDR1 and CDR2 from the germline V gene are LGHNA and YNFKEQ. This CDR3 reads CASSQGQGVGEKLFF. The CDR3 DNA sequence: TGTGCCAGCAGCCAGGGACAGGGTGTTGGGGAAAAACTGTTTTTT.

The V gene is TRBV3-1 (or the pseudogene TRBV3-2), the J gene TRBJ2-5; D is perhaps TRBD2 (7 bases). There are 15 residues in the CDR3. Germline CDR1 reads LGHDT; CDR2 reads YNNKEL (reference sequence). The V end was cut by 1 base, the J end by 5 bases, with 14 bases between. Here the CDR3 reads CASSQGRGQEETQYF. In nucleotides, the CDR3 is TGTGCCAGCAGCCAAGGGCGGGGGCAGGAGGAGACCCAGTACTTC.

V and J are TRBV7-9 and TRBJ2-5, with 16 bases aligning to TRBD2. This CDR3 has 16 residues. Germline assignment: CDR1 SEHNR and CDR2 FQNEAQ (reference sequence). V trimming: 5 bases; J trimming: 3 bases; junction bases outside the gene matches: 3. The CDR3 here is CASSGTSGREKETQYF. The CDR3, as DNA: TGTGCCAGCAGCGGGACTAGCGGGAGGGAGAAAGAGACCCAGTACTTC.

The gene calls are TRBV5-1 and TRBJ1-2, with 8 bases fitting TRBD1. V lost 4 bases and J lost 9; bases outside the gene matches: 11. The CDR3 totals 14 residues. Germline V CDR1 and CDR2: SGHRS, YFSETQ. The CDR3 bases are TGCGCCAGCAGCGGGGGGACAGGAGGATCGAGCTACACCTTC. Encoded protein: CASSGGTGGSSYTF.

V is TRBV27 and J is TRBJ1-1; D gene ambiguous. V was shortened by 0 bases and J by 1 base, with 9 bases between the two germline ends. Germline V gives CDR1 MNHEY, CDR2 SMNVEV (reference sequence). This CDR3 is 15 amino acids long. In DNA, the CDR3 is TGTGCCAGCAGTTTATCAGCGACCAAGAACACTGAAGCTTTCTTT. Protein sequence: CASSLSATKNTEAFF.

The gene calls are TRBV6-6 and TRBJ1-5, with D uncertain. The germline V gene encodes CDR1 MNHNY and CDR2 SVGAGI (reference sequence). CDR3 length: 13 amino acids. V shed 1 base and J shed 5 bases, with 6 bases lying between them. The CDR3 loop reads CASSYYGDQPQHF. In nucleotides, the CDR3 is TGTGCCAGCAGTTACTACGGAGATCAGCCCCAGCATTTT.

This clone appeared a single time. The chain uses TRBV5-5 and TRBJ2-7; 10 nucleotides line up with TRBD1. The V and J ends lost 4 bases and 3 bases, in that order; junction bases with no gene match: 7. Germline assignment: CDR1 SGHKS and CDR2 YYEKEE (reference sequence). CDR3 size: 15 residues. CDR3: CASSPAGTGDYEQYF. For the CDR3, the DNA is TGTGCCAGCAGCCCCGCCGGGACAGGGGACTACGAGCAGTACTTC. The full variable domain, rest sourced from reference TRBV5-5 and TRBJ2-7, is DAGVTQSPTHLIKTRGQQVTLRCSPISGHKSVSWYQQVLGQGPQFIFQYYEKEERGRGNFPDRFSARQFPNYSSELNVNALLLGDSALYLCASSPAGTGDYEQYFGPGTRLTVT.

This clone was found once. V and J are TRBV7-8 and TRBJ1-6; a possible D gene is TRBD1 (5 bases). With 2 bases removed from V and 9 bases from J, the gap between germline ends came to 11 bases. CDR3 length: 14 amino acids. Germline V lookup: CDR1 SGHVS, CDR2 FQNEAQ. The CDR3 nucleotides read TGTGCCAGCAGCTTAATAGGGGTGGGTTCACCCCTCCACTTT. Translated, it gives CASSLIGVGSPLHF.

This chain uses TRBV7-9 with TRBJ2-7; 7 bases agree with TRBD1. CDR3 length: 17 amino acids. The V and J ends lost 4 bases and 1 base, in that order; junction bases with no gene match: 13. CDR1 is SEHNR, CDR2 FQNEAQ, per germline (reference sequence). The chain's CDR3 is CASSSRPATGRSYEQYF. The CDR3 DNA reads as TGTGCCAGCAGCTCACGACCGGCGACAGGGCGATCCTACGAGCAGTACTTC. The full variable domain, with the rest looked up from reference TRBV7-9 and TRBJ2-7, is DTGVSQNPRHKITKRGQNVTFRCDPISEHNRLYWYRQTLGQGPEFLTYFQNEAQLEKSRLLSDRFSAERPKGSFSTLEIQRTEQGDSAMYLCASSSRPATGRSYEQYFGPGTRLTVT.

The CDR3 region has the DNA TGTGCCAGTAGTCAACAGGGGAATGGGAATCAGCCCCAGCATTTT. Protein: CASSQQGNGNQPQHF. J is TRBJ1-5 and V is TRBV19; the match to TRBD1 covers 7 bases. Trimming at V came to 5 bases and at J to 4 bases, leaving 8 bases not matched to a gene. Per germline, CDR1 LNHDA and CDR2 SQIVND (reference sequence). The CDR3 totals 15 residues.

This chain joins TRBV19 and TRBJ2-5, with D perhaps TRBD1 (5 bases). This CDR3 comprises 15 residues. Germline loops: CDR1 LNHDA, CDR2 SQIVND (reference sequence). V was cut by 4 bases and J by 5 bases, with 17 bases left in between. The CDR3 DNA reads as TGTGCCAGTAGTACCCGAGCACCAGGGAAGGAGACCCAGTACTTC. Translation: CASSTRAPGKETQYF. The entire variable domain, with the rest obtained from reference TRBV19 and TRBJ2-5, is as follows: DGGITQSPKYLFRKEGQNVTLSCEQNLNHDAMYWYRQDPGQGLRLIYYSQIVNDFQKGDIAEGYSVSREKKESFPLTVTSAQKNPTAFYLCASSTRAPGKETQYFGPGTRLLVL.

The table lists this clone with a few counts. This CDR3 is CASSNWGYTF. Written as DNA, the CDR3 is TGCGCCAGCAGTAACTGGGGCTACACCTTC. J is TRBJ1-2 and V is TRBV10-1; D is ambiguous. The V and J ends lost 5 bases and 8 bases respectively, with 6 bases between them. Germline CDR1 is WNHNN and CDR2 is SYGVQD (reference sequence). The CDR3 consists of 10 residues.

This clone was counted a few times. The V and J genes are TRBV5-1 and TRBJ1-2; 7 bases are a match to TRBD1. The CDR3 is 14 amino acids. The V gene's germline CDR1 is SGHRS and CDR2 YFSETQ. Losses at the gene ends were 4 bases for V and 4 bases for J; bases not matched to a gene: 7. CDR3 nucleotide sequence: TGCGCCAGCAGCCAGAAAGGGGGCATCTATGGCTACACCTTC. This gives the protein CASSQKGGIYGYTF.

This clone showed up just once. This chain links TRBV14 with TRBJ1-4; D is unresolved. The CDR3 is made up of 13 amino acids. Germline CDR1 SGHDN, CDR2 FVKESK. V was pared by 1 base and J by 8 bases, with 8 bases between. This chain's CDR3 is CASSQVREEKLFF. The CDR3 DNA reads as TGTGCCAGCAGCCAAGTGCGGGAAGAAAAACTGTTTTTT.

This clone appeared a single time. The chain links TRBV5-4 to TRBJ2-7; D perhaps matches TRBD1 (5 bases). Trimming took 0 bases from V and 0 from J, leaving 7 bases between them. The CDR3 is 14 amino acids. Germline CDR1 is SGHNT and CDR2 is YYREEE (reference sequence). The CDR3 nucleotides are TGTGCCAGCAGCTTGGGGGGCTTCTCCTACGAGCAGTACTTC. It translates to CASSLGGFSYEQYF.

Notes on this clone: A much larger clone lies one base from this, so it may be a read error. CDR3: CASSFSYEQYF. The CDR3 nucleotides read TGTGCCAGCAGCTTCTCCTACGAGCAGTACTTC. The chain is built from TRBV5-6 and TRBJ2-5; D is uncertain. The J call may be incorrect, as the DNA end agrees better with TRBJ2-7. There are 11 residues in the CDR3. Germline V gives CDR1 SGHDT, CDR2 YYEEEE.

This clone showed up just once. The gene calls are TRBV30 and TRBJ1-1; D not certain. Germline CDR1 GTSNPN, CDR2 SVGIG (reference sequence). Trimming left V 0 bases short and J 4 bases short, with 15 bases between. The CDR3 has 15 amino acids. CDR3 loop: CAWSVKGGVGTEAFF. CDR3 coding DNA: TGTGCCTGGAGTGTAAAGGGAGGTGTAGGCACTGAAGCTTTCTTT.

The V call is TRBV19, the J call TRBJ1-1; 7 bases agree with TRBD1. CDR1 LNHDA and CDR2 SQIVND come from the germline V gene (reference sequence). The CDR3 consists of 14 residues. Germline trimming cut 4 bases from V and 2 bases from J; bases unmatched to any gene: 4. The CDR3 DNA follows: TGTGCCAGTAGTAAAAGACAGGGTAACACTGAAGCTTTCTTT. This sequence encodes CASSKRQGNTEAFF.